The 28 T cell receptor beta chains listed next were all sequenced from one sample in a study of blood T cell repertoires in COVID-19. Assay: immunoSEQ multiplex PCR; the TCRdb copy retains only in-frame clones and omits some. The sample shows a few hundred thousand clones, about 90% of them seen only once. The sample comprised PBMCs or T cells enriched from blood (not recorded which). These receptors all come from a woman aged 25 to 39 who had recovered from COVID-19.

This chain connects TRBV5-1 to TRBJ2-5; D is undetermined. The V end was cut by 0 bases, the J end by 5 bases, with 8 bases between. The germline V gene encodes CDR1 SGHRS and CDR2 YFSETQ. The length of the CDR3 is 13 residues. CDR3 nucleotide sequence: TGCGCCAGCAGCTTGGCCTCCAGGGAGACCCAGTACTTC. It encodes CASSLASRETQYF. Complete variable domain (other parts from reference TRBV5-1 and TRBJ2-5): KAGVTQTPRYLIKTRGQQVTLSCSPISGHRSVSWYQQTPGQGLQFLFEYFSETQRNKGNFPGRFSGRQFSNSRSEMNVSTLELGDSALYLCASSLASRETQYFGPGTRLLVL.

The V and J genes are TRBV11-2 and TRBJ2-3, with D uncertain. Looked up from germline, CDR1 is SGHAT and CDR2 is FQNNGV. The V end was cut by 5 bases, the J end by 2 bases, with 8 bases between. CDR3 length: 13 residues. The CDR3 loop reads CASSSRITDTQYF. CDR3 DNA: TGTGCCAGCAGCAGCCGAATCACAGATACGCAGTATTTT. Full variable domain (outside the CDR3, taken from reference TRBV11-2 and TRBJ2-3): EAGVAQSPRYKIIEKRQSVAFWCNPISGHATLYWYQQILGQGPKLLIQFQNNGVVDDSQLPKDRFSAERLKGVDSTLKIQPAKLEDSAVYLCASSSRITDTQYFGPGTRLTVL.

The chain couples TRBV7-9 to TRBJ2-7; TRBD1 matches at 8 bases. The germline V gene has CDR1 SEHNR and CDR2 FQNEAQ (reference sequence). This CDR3 region has 17 residues. J gave up 1 base and V 4 bases, and 12 bases lay outside the gene matches. CDR3 nucleotide sequence: TGTGCCAGCAGCTCGATCCAGGGGGCTCTCCTGTCCTACGAGCAGTACTTC. Protein: CASSSIQGALLSYEQYF.

The J gene is TRBJ2-2, the V gene TRBV14, with TRBD2 matching over 10 bases. Germline assignment: CDR1 SGHDN and CDR2 FVKESK. The CDR3 runs 17 residues. Germline trimming cut 1 base from V and 5 bases from J; bases unmatched to any gene: 7. CDR3 in amino acids: CASSQGLAGVLTGELFF. CDR3 bases: TGTGCCAGCAGCCAAGGGCTAGCGGGAGTATTAACCGGGGAGCTGTTTTTT.

The chain employs TRBV28 and TRBJ1-1; 8 bases fit TRBD1. The germline CDR1 and CDR2 sequences are MDHEN and SYDVKM. The J segment lost 5 bases and the V segment lost 5 bases, leaving 10 bases of the junction unmatched. This CDR3 has 15 residues. The CDR3 DNA is TGTGCCAGCAGTCCGAGAGGCAGGGGGCTGACTGAAGCTTTCTTT. Translating gives CASSPRGRGLTEAFF. The variable domain in full, with the rest retrieved from reference TRBV28 and TRBJ1-1, is DVKVTQSSRYLVKRTGEKVFLECVQDMDHENMFWYRQDPGLGLRLIYFSYDVKMKEKGDIPEGYSVSREKKERFSLILESASTNQTSMYLCASSPRGRGLTEAFFGQGTRLTVV.

Concerning this clone itself: One end of the junction fails to match germline, which may point to a read error. V gene TRBV5-1 combines with J gene TRBJ2-7, with D uncertain. Germline V lookup: CDR1 SGHRS, CDR2 YFSETQ. The CDR3 has 12 residues. CDR3 amino acids: CASGFPGDEQYF. CDR3 nucleotides: TGCGCCAGCGGCTTCCCAGGCGACGAGCAGTACTTC.

This clone was detected a few times. The sample has other DNA sequences that encode this CDR3 too. V gene TRBV28 combines with J gene TRBJ2-7; 9 nucleotides line up with TRBD1. The CDR3 runs 14 residues. V lost 2 bases and J lost 2; bases outside the gene matches: 1. Per the germline V gene, CDR1 is MDHEN and CDR2 is SYDVKM. The DNA of the CDR3 is TGTGCCAGCAGTTTAGGGACAGGGACCTACGAGCAGTACTTC. Protein sequence: CASSLGTGTYEQYF.

The chain recombines TRBV24-1 with TRBJ1-2; D uncertain. The length of the CDR3 is 15 residues. The ends were cut back, 3 bases at V and 4 bases at J, with 14 bases in the middle. From germline, CDR1 is KGHDR and CDR2 SFDVKD. CDR3 region: CATSDNRRGIYGYTF. Written as DNA, the CDR3 is TGTGCCACCAGTGATAACCGCCGGGGAATCTATGGCTACACCTTC.

The chain has TRBV7-6 and TRBJ2-7; TRBD1 matches 9 bases. The ends lost 0 bases at V and 0 bases at J; junction bases unmatched: 9. The germline V gene encodes CDR1 SGHVS and CDR2 FNYEAQ. CDR3 length equals 18 residues. CDR3 in DNA: TGTGCCAGCAGCTTAGCAATAACCGGACAGGGGTTCTCCTACGAGCAGTACTTC. The encoded protein is CASSLAITGQGFSYEQYF. Drawing the rest from reference TRBV7-6 and TRBJ2-7, the complete variable domain is GAGVSQSPRYKVTKRGQDVALRCDPISGHVSLYWYRQALGQGPEFLTYFNYEAQQDKSGLPNDRFSAERPEGSISTLTIQRTEQRDSAMYRCASSLAITGQGFSYEQYFGPGTRLTVT.

This clone showed up just a few times. The chain carries TRBV6-4 and TRBJ2-3; 12 nucleotides line up with TRBD1. Germline assignment: CDR1 MRHNA and CDR2 SNTAGT. There are 15 residues in the CDR3. The V segment lost 2 bases and the J segment 4 bases; nucleotides outside the gene matches: 1. The CDR3 loop is CASSDGTGGADTQYF. CDR3 nucleotide sequence: TGTGCCAGCAGTGACGGGACAGGGGGCGCAGATACGCAGTATTTT.

The V and J genes are TRBV5-1 and TRBJ1-6, with a tentative D call TRBD1 (5 bases). V was clipped by 6 bases and J by 6 bases, with 22 bases between them. Germline V CDR1 and CDR2: SGHRS, YFSETQ. The CDR3 has 17 amino acids. Written as DNA, the CDR3 is TGCGCCAGCAAAGGGGCATCTGCCCTCGACATTAATTCACCCCTCCACTTT. Its protein is CASKGASALDINSPLHF.

The rearrangement joins TRBV5-4 to TRBJ2-1; 7 nucleotides agree with TRBD2. CDR3 length: 16 amino acids. The junction had 5 bases not matched to a gene; V was cut back by 0 bases and J by 2 bases. Germline V gives CDR1 SGHNT, CDR2 YYREEE (reference sequence). CDR3: CASSLGQAGPYNEQFF. CDR3 DNA sequence: TGTGCCAGCAGCTTGGGCCAAGCGGGACCCTACAATGAGCAGTTCTTC.

The chain combines TRBV7-8 with TRBJ1-2, with TRBD1 as a possible D gene (6 bases). Germline CDR1 reads SGHVS; CDR2 reads FQNEAQ. V lost 0 bases, J lost 8 bases, and 19 bases lay in between. The CDR3 totals 16 residues. The CDR3 DNA is TGTGCCAGCAGCTTAGCGACCGTCAGGGGCGTTTGGGGCTACACCTTC. Its translation is CASSLATVRGVWGYTF. Drawing the rest from reference TRBV7-8 and TRBJ1-2, the complete variable domain is GAGVSQSPRYKVAKRGQDVALRCDPISGHVSLFWYQQALGQGPEFLTYFQNEAQLDKSGLPSDRFFAERPEGSVSTLKIQRTQQEDSAVYLCASSLATVRGVWGYTFGSGTRLTVV.

This sequence joins TRBV9 and TRBJ2-1; 13 bases align to TRBD2. Germline V gene sequence: CDR1 SGDLS, CDR2 YYNGEE. Germline trimming cut 0 bases from V and 7 bases from J; bases unmatched to any gene: 7. The CDR3 is 17 residues long. The CDR3 reads CASSVAPRLAGGNEQFF. DNA for the CDR3: TGTGCCAGCAGCGTAGCACCAAGACTAGCGGGGGGAAATGAGCAGTTCTTC.

The V and J genes are TRBV28 and TRBJ2-7; 10 bases fit TRBD1. V lost 6 bases to trimming and J lost 6 bases; unmatched junction nucleotides: 11. The CDR3 runs to 15 residues. From germline, CDR1 is MDHEN and CDR2 SYDVKM. The CDR3 nucleotides are TGTGCCAGCAGAACGACAGGGGGCGAGGAGGGCGAGCAGTACTTC. Translation gives CASRTTGGEEGEQYF.

There are a few counts of this clone. This chain links TRBV2 with TRBJ1-5; possible D gene TRBD1, 5 bases. Looked up from germline, CDR1 is SNHLY and CDR2 is FYNNEI. Between the trimmed V and J ends, which lost 4 bases and 5 bases, there was a span of 15 bases. This CDR3 comprises 15 residues. In nucleotides, the CDR3 is TGTGCCAGCAGTGTGACAGCAGGCCTGGATCAGCCCCAGCATTTT. Translating it yields CASSVTAGLDQPQHF.

The chain has TRBV21-1 and TRBJ2-7; the table's TRBD1 call for D was not verified on the DNA. TRBV21-1 is labeled a pseudogene. The CDR3 extends over 16 amino acids. The CDR3 loop reads CASSRRKTGVRGEQYF. CDR3 in DNA: TGTGCCAGCAGCAGGCGAAAGACAGGGGTCCGAGGCGAGCAGTACTTC.

This chain uses TRBV29-1 with TRBJ1-1, with D uncertain. V was trimmed by 3 bases and J by 0 bases, leaving 8 bases between them. Germline CDR1 SQVTM, CDR2 ANQGSEA. The CDR3 runs 13 residues. The CDR3 region is CSVERAMNTEAFF. The DNA for the CDR3 is TGCAGCGTTGAGAGGGCTATGAACACTGAAGCTTTCTTT.

This clone was recorded once. This chain joins TRBV28 and TRBJ2-1; TRBD1 matches at 7 bases. V shed 5 bases and J 1 base; nucleotides not matched to a gene: 2. Germline CDR1 reads MDHEN; CDR2 reads SYDVKM. This CDR3 has 14 residues. The CDR3 protein is CASSRGQSYNEQFF. Here the CDR3 DNA reads TGTGCCAGCAGTAGGGGACAGTCCTACAATGAGCAGTTCTTC.

CDR3 nucleotides: TGTGCCAGCAGTGAAGTGACTAGCGTACGGAGTGAGCAGTTCTTC. This codes for CASSEVTSVRSEQFF. The chain joins TRBV6-1 to TRBJ2-1; 8 positions match TRBD2. The CDR3 totals 15 residues. V lost 1 base, J lost 9 bases, and 8 bases stayed unmatched. CDR1 is MNHNS, CDR2 SASEGT, per germline.

The rearrangement uses TRBV27 and TRBJ2-1; 7 nucleotides line up with TRBD1. Germline CDR1 is MNHEY and CDR2 is SMNVEV (reference sequence). With 0 bases clipped from V and 7 bases from J, the junction kept 9 bases outside the gene matches. This CDR3 is 16 amino acids long. DNA of the CDR3: TGTGCCAGCAGTTTATCACTCCCCGGGGACAGTAATGAGCAGTTCTTC. It translates to CASSLSLPGDSNEQFF.

This chain uses TRBV18 with TRBJ1-2, with unresolved D. Germline CDR1 and CDR2: KGHSH and LQKENI. This CDR3 has 14 amino acids. Trimming pared 3 bases from V and 2 bases from J, leaving 10 bases between. The CDR3 sequence: CASSPTSGNYGYTF. The CDR3 DNA follows: TGTGCCAGCTCACCCACATCAGGAAACTATGGCTACACCTTC.

The rearrangement links TRBV6-4 to TRBJ1-2, with a possible D match to TRBD1 (5 bases). V shed 5 bases and J shed 5 bases, with 9 bases lying between them. There are 12 residues in the CDR3. Germline values: CDR1 MRHNA, CDR2 SNTAGT. The chain's CDR3 is CASSSGSYGYTF. Written as DNA, the CDR3 is TGTGCCAGCAGTTCAGGGTCTTATGGCTACACCTTC.

Details on this clone: A read error may account for a junction end that differs from germline. The rearrangement joins TRBV6-5 to TRBJ2-4; perhaps TRBD2 as D (5 bases). CDR3 length: 12 residues. Germline V gene sequence: CDR1 MNHEY, CDR2 SVGAGI. In nucleotides, the CDR3 is TGTGCCAGCAGTTACCCGGGTGAGCGGAGTCTCTTC. It translates to CASSYPGERSLF.

The CDR3 loop is CASSIQGANEQYF. In DNA form, the CDR3 reads TGTGCCAGCAGCATTCAGGGGGCCAACGAGCAGTACTTC. This chain links TRBV27 with TRBJ2-7; 8 bases align to TRBD1. This CDR3 spans 13 amino acids. Germline V gives CDR1 MNHEY, CDR2 SMNVEV (reference sequence). Unmatched junction bases numbered 6, after V lost 6 bases and J lost 5 bases.

The V gene is TRBV27, the J gene TRBJ1-6; D gene unclear. V lost 5 bases and J 0 bases, leaving 8 bases between the germline ends. Germline V gene lookup returns CDR1 MNHEY and CDR2 SMNVEV (reference sequence). This CDR3 is built from 15 residues. The DNA of the CDR3 is TGTGCCAGCAGTCCAGAAAGCTCCTATAATTCACCCCTCCACTTT. This encodes CASSPESSYNSPLHF.

This chain connects TRBV7-9 to TRBJ2-7; D perhaps matches TRBD1 (5 bases). CDR1 is SEHNR and CDR2 is FQNEAQ in the germline V gene (reference sequence). The CDR3 runs 13 residues. The germline V and J ends were trimmed by 6 bases and 5 bases, with 14 bases remaining between them. Written as DNA, the CDR3 is TGTGCCAGCAGTCATAAACAGGCGGACGAGCAGTACTTC. Protein sequence: CASSHKQADEQYF.

The chain recombines TRBV10-3 with TRBJ1-1, with D unclear. V was shortened by 7 bases and J by 3 bases, with 21 bases between the two germline ends. From germline, CDR1 is ENHRY and CDR2 SYGVKD. This CDR3 has 16 amino acids. The CDR3 bases are TGTGCCATCACCAAAAGCGAGACCCACTCGGACACTGAAGCTTTCTTT. Protein product: CAITKSETHSDTEAFF.